These 17 T cell receptor beta chains originate from one sample sequenced in a study of OX40 agonist ivuxolimab in advanced cancers. Libraries were prepared by immunoSEQ multiplex PCR; TCRdb keeps only in-frame clonotypes and omits some of them. The table lists about 49,000 clones, just under 95% of them singletons. Sequences were derived from CD4+ or CD8+ T cells sorted from blood, sampled in a trial of the OX40 agonist ivuxolimab. These receptors originate from an adult with an advanced solid tumor such as melanoma, head and neck, liver or kidney cancer.

In this sample, this clone turned up a few times. The chain couples TRBV7-9 to TRBJ2-1, with 7 bases matching TRBD2. The V and J ends lost 4 bases and 2 bases, in that order; junction bases with no gene match: 5. There are 15 residues in the CDR3. Germline V CDR1 and CDR2: SEHNR, FQNEAQ (reference sequence). CDR3 in DNA: TGTGCCAGCAGCTACCGGGAGGCAGCCTACAATGAGCAGTTCTTC. This translates into CASSYREAAYNEQFF. Together with reference TRBV7-9 and TRBJ2-1, the CDR3 gives the full variable domain: DTGVSQNPRHKITKRGQNVTFRCDPISEHNRLYWYRQTLGQGPEFLTYFQNEAQLEKSRLLSDRFSAERPKGSFSTLEIQRTEQGDSAMYLCASSYREAAYNEQFFGPGTRLTVL.

The chain uses TRBV4-1 and TRBJ2-1; 13 bases match TRBD2. This CDR3 comprises 16 residues. Germline assignment: CDR1 MGHRA and CDR2 YSYEKL. V was clipped by 4 bases and J by 6 bases; unmatched bases: 6. The CDR3 DNA follows: TGCGCCAGCAGCCTACCGGGACTAGCGGGACCCAATGAGCAGTTCTTC. This translates into CASSLPGLAGPNEQFF.

DNA for the CDR3: TGCGCCAGCAGCCCCGAGAGCGCGAGCTCCTACGAGCAGTACTTC. It is translated as CASSPESASSYEQYF. The rearrangement links TRBV5-1 to TRBJ2-7; no clear D gene. CDR3 length: 15 amino acids. V was shortened by 4 bases and J by 0 bases, with 14 bases between the two germline ends. Germline values: CDR1 SGHRS, CDR2 YFSETQ.

This chain joins TRBV27 and TRBJ1-5; TRBD1 agrees at 7 bases. This CDR3 has 15 residues. V trimming: 2 bases; J trimming: 3 bases; junction bases outside the gene matches: 4. Germline CDR1 MNHEY, CDR2 SMNVEV (reference sequence). The CDR3 DNA reads TGTGCCAGCAGTTTACAGGGGGTTTCCAATCAGCCCCAGCATTTT. Protein: CASSLQGVSNQPQHF.

Only one count was recorded for this clone. The chain employs TRBV27 and TRBJ2-7; weak D call: TRBD1 (5 bases). The germline gives CDR1 MNHEY, CDR2 SMNVEV (reference sequence). CDR3 length: 14 amino acids. With 7 bases removed from V and 0 bases from J, the gap between germline ends came to 13 bases. The CDR3 nucleotides read TGTGCCAGCAAGGGGATATTCAGCTCCTACGAGCAGTACTTC. Its protein is CASKGIFSSYEQYF.

The chain couples TRBV6-6 to TRBJ1-2; D unresolved. V lost 0 bases to trimming and J lost 4 bases, with 6 bases between them. The CDR3 is 13 amino acids. Germline values: CDR1 MNHNY, CDR2 SVGAGI (reference sequence). CDR3 nucleotides: TGTGCCAGCAGTTACTCGAGGGCCTATGGCTACACCTTC. Encoded protein: CASSYSRAYGYTF.

The chain combines TRBV5-1 with TRBJ2-5, with TRBD2 matching over 11 bases. With V trimmed by 4 bases and J by 0 bases, 5 bases remained unmatched. Per germline, CDR1 SGHRS and CDR2 YFSETQ. The CDR3 has 16 residues. DNA of the CDR3: TGCGCCAGCAGCCCAAGACTAGCGGGATACCAAGAGACCCAGTACTTC. It codes for CASSPRLAGYQETQYF.

The chain is built from TRBV9 and TRBJ1-2, with a weak D call TRBD1 (5 bases). V was shortened by 0 bases and J by 2 bases, with 8 bases between the two germline ends. Per germline, CDR1 SGDLS and CDR2 YYNGEE. The length of the CDR3 is 14 residues. CDR3 DNA: TGTGCCAGCAGCGTAGAGGGACCAAACTATGGCTACACCTTC. This translates into CASSVEGPNYGYTF.

The J gene is TRBJ2-7, the V gene TRBV13, with TRBD2 identical over 7 bases. CDR3 length: 15 residues. J gave up 0 bases and V 0 bases, and 2 bases lay outside the gene matches. Per germline, CDR1 PRHDT and CDR2 FYEKMQ (reference sequence). The CDR3 nucleotides are TGTGCCAGCAGCTTAGGCTCGGGGGGCTCCTACGAGCAGTACTTC. Amino acid sequence: CASSLGSGGSYEQYF.

The chain has TRBV28 and TRBJ1-4; TRBD1 is a possible D gene (5 bases). The CDR3 contains 16 residues. Trimming cost V 3 bases and J 8 bases, with 19 bases left between them. CDR1 is MDHEN and CDR2 is SYDVKM in the germline V gene. CDR3 protein: CASSFFPGAPGEKLFF. CDR3 bases: TGTGCCAGCAGTTTCTTCCCCGGGGCCCCCGGGGAAAAACTGTTTTTT.

CDR3 protein: CASSQVPAGETYEQYF. For the CDR3, the DNA is TGCGCCAGCAGCCAAGTTCCAGCGGGAGAAACCTACGAGCAGTACTTC. The rearrangement joins TRBV4-1 to TRBJ2-7; 8 bases agree with TRBD2. Germline-derived CDR1 and CDR2 are MGHRA and YSYEKL. The junction had 7 bases not matched to a gene; V was cut back by 1 base and J by 2 bases. This CDR3 is built from 16 residues.

The chain carries TRBV4-1 and TRBJ2-7; the D call may be TRBD1 or TRBD2 (7 bases each). V dropped 0 bases and J dropped 4 bases, with 13 bases sitting between them. The CDR3 loop spans 15 amino acids. Germline CDR1 reads MGHRA; CDR2 reads YSYEKL. The CDR3 nucleotides read TGCGCCAGCAGCCAAGATTCAGGGGGGGGGTACGAGCAGTACTTC. Its protein product is CASSQDSGGGYEQYF.

The V call is TRBV6-5, the J call TRBJ2-5; perhaps TRBD2 as D (6 bases). Trimming shortened V by 5 bases and J by 1 base, and 14 bases separated the two germline ends. The CDR3 extends over 15 amino acids. In germline, CDR1 is MNHEY, CDR2 SVGAGI. CDR3: CASSHTGSIQETQYF. CDR3 sequence (DNA): TGTGCCAGCAGTCACACCGGGAGCATCCAAGAGACCCAGTACTTC.

This clone has just one count. The CDR3 protein is CASSLVRSARETQYF. CDR3 DNA sequence: TGTGCCAGCAGCTTAGTCCGGAGTGCCAGGGAGACCCAGTACTTC. The J gene is TRBJ2-5, the V gene TRBV11-2; D ambiguous. The germline gives CDR1 SGHAT, CDR2 FQNNGV. V was shortened by 1 base and J by 5 bases, with 14 bases between the two germline ends. The CDR3 length is 15 residues.

The genes are TRBV7-3 and TRBJ2-5; TRBD1 or TRBD2 may be the D gene (5 bases each). V lost 5 bases to trimming and J lost 5 bases, with 15 bases between them. The CDR3 is made up of 14 amino acids. Germline CDR1 and CDR2: SGHTA and FQGTGA. CDR3 nucleotide sequence: TGTGCCAGCAGCCCCGACGGGGCCTGGGAGACCCAGTACTTC. Its translation is CASSPDGAWETQYF.

This clone was recorded only once. The CDR3 DNA follows: TGTGCCAGCAGCTTAGTAGCGGGAGTGGGAGATACGCAGTATTTT. This translates into CASSLVAGVGDTQYF. V usage is TRBV7-3 and J usage is TRBJ2-3, with 9 bases identical to TRBD2. The CDR3 is 15 residues long. Germline V gene data show CDR1 as SGHTA and CDR2 as FQGTGA. The V gene end was trimmed by 2 bases and the J gene end by 5 bases; junction bases not matched to a gene: 5.

This chain connects TRBV29-1 to TRBJ1-2; 9 nucleotides line up with TRBD1. V trimming: 4 bases; J trimming: 1 base; junction bases outside the gene matches: 4. The CDR3 consists of 14 residues. From germline, CDR1 is SQVTM and CDR2 ANQGSEA. In DNA, the CDR3 is TGCAGCGTTGGGGGGGACAGGGATAACTATGGCTACACCTTC. Protein sequence: CSVGGDRDNYGYTF.